The sequence of this T cell receptor beta chain was determined in a study of T cell responses to AZD1222 COVID-19 vaccine. The study's findings and limits: Reports say nearly half of spike-specific TCRs go after unmutated variant regions. The sample set comprised mostly white British donors with more females, and clonal diversity was possibly underestimated.

Of note for this clone: Its antigen is unknown.

CDR3 length equals 15 residues. The V end was cut by 1 base, the J end by 4 bases, with 12 bases between. CDR1 is LGHDT, CDR2 YNNKEL, per germline (reference sequence). This table comes from immunoSEQ multiplex PCR, and its TCRdb copy is limited to in-frame clones, with some not included. The sample has under 150,000 clones, about 93% seen once. The gene calls are TRBV3-1 (or the pseudogene TRBV3-2) and TRBJ2-3; D unclear. The starting material was peripheral blood, obtained on day 0 of AZD1222 vaccination. This TCR came from an adult in good health. CDR3 sequence: CASSQGPPRADTQYF. In nucleotides, the CDR3 is TGTGCCAGCAGCCAAGGCCCTCCCCGGGCAGATACGCAGTATTTT.